The 28 T cell receptor beta chains reported below all come from one sample, sequenced in a study of blood T cell repertoires in COVID-19. Sequenced by immunoSEQ multiplex PCR; TCRdb stores in-frame clones only, minus some. The sample lists 120,000 or so clones; 55% to 70% were seen once. The sequencing sample was made of peripheral blood. These receptors were taken from a woman aged 70-85 years with acute or convalescent COVID-19.

V is TRBV30 and J is TRBJ1-1; D is unclear. Germline V gene sequence: CDR1 GTSNPN, CDR2 SVGIG (reference sequence). This CDR3 has 12 residues. The V end was cut by 0 bases, the J end by 4 bases, with 6 bases between. The CDR3 DNA is TGTGCCTGGAGTGTTTTTAGCACTGAAGCTTTCTTT. The encoded protein is CAWSVFSTEAFF.

The chain employs TRBV12-5 and TRBJ2-7; D remains unclear. V gave up 6 bases and J gave up 3 bases, with 18 bases separating them. Germline V lookup: CDR1 LGHNT, CDR2 FRNRAP. The CDR3 spans 15 residues. The CDR3, as DNA: TGTGCTAGTGGCTCCTCCCGAGGCCCTATCTACGAGCAGTACTTC. Its protein product is CASGSSRGPIYEQYF.

This chain's CDR3 is CASSIRDRYGYTF. CDR3 DNA: TGTGCCAGTAGTATCAGGGACAGGTATGGCTACACCTTC. This chain connects TRBV19 to TRBJ1-2, with 8 bases matching TRBD1. Germline trimming cut 3 bases from V and 5 bases from J; bases unmatched to any gene: 2. The germline V gene has CDR1 LNHDA and CDR2 SQIVND (reference sequence). The CDR3 covers 13 residues.

J is TRBJ2-7 and V is TRBV25-1; tentative D call: TRBD2 (6 bases). V was trimmed by 5 bases and J by 8 bases, leaving 31 bases between them. The CDR3 totals 18 residues. Germline V lookup: CDR1 MGHDK, CDR2 SYGVNS. The CDR3 region is CASSKRPTGQRTTEQQYF. Here the CDR3 DNA reads TGTGCCAGCAGTAAAAGACCGACCGGGCAGAGGACTACGGAACAGCAGTACTTC.

This clone appeared a few times. The chain combines TRBV9 with TRBJ1-1; maybe TRBD1 (5 bases). Trimming stripped 5 bases from V and 3 bases from J, with 14 bases between. The V gene's germline CDR1 is SGDLS and CDR2 YYNGEE. The CDR3 is 14 residues long. This CDR3 is CASSTQGSDTEAFF. Written as DNA, the CDR3 is TGTGCCAGCAGTACTCAGGGATCAGACACTGAAGCTTTCTTT. The whole variable domain, remainder taken from reference TRBV9 and TRBJ1-1, is DSGVTQTPKHLITATGQRVTLRCSPRSGDLSVYWYQQSLDQGLQFLIQYYNGEERAKGNILERFSAQQFPDLHSELNLSSLELGDSALYFCASSTQGSDTEAFFGQGTRLTVV.

This chain joins TRBV11-2 and TRBJ2-2, with D perhaps TRBD1 (5 bases). The CDR3 is 15 residues long. Germline V gene sequence: CDR1 SGHAT, CDR2 FQNNGV. The V end was cut by 4 bases, the J end by 3 bases, with 12 bases between. CDR3 coding DNA: TGTGCCAGCAGCTCGACCGAAGGGGACACCGGGGAGCTGTTTTTT. This gives the protein CASSSTEGDTGELFF.

This clone has a handful of counts. V gene TRBV28 combines with J gene TRBJ1-2; the D gene is possibly TRBD1 (6 bases). This CDR3 contains 14 residues. The V end lost 3 bases, the J end lost 7 bases, and 15 bases lay between the germline ends. Germline V lookup: CDR1 MDHEN, CDR2 SYDVKM. The CDR3 nucleotides read TGTGCCAGCAGTTTGATTGCGGGGGCTCTTGGCTACACCTTC. Its translation: CASSLIAGALGYTF.

CDR3 coding DNA: TGTGCCAGCAGGTCCGGGAATCAGCCCCAGCATTTT. Translation: CASRSGNQPQHF. The chain recombines TRBV28 with TRBJ1-5; D ambiguous. The germline gives CDR1 MDHEN, CDR2 SYDVKM. Trimming took off 6 bases at V and 4 bases at J, with 7 bases between the two ends. The CDR3 loop spans 12 amino acids.

The V gene is TRBV4-2, the J gene TRBJ2-7; 10 bases are shared with TRBD2. The CDR3 has 15 residues. Per germline, CDR1 LGHNA and CDR2 YNFKEQ. The V and J ends lost 2 bases and 3 bases, in that order; junction bases with no gene match: 4. CDR3 bases: TGTGCCAGCAGCCAATCAGAGCGGGAGGGCTACGAGCAGTACTTC. This encodes CASSQSEREGYEQYF.

This clone was seen just once. V and J are TRBV7-9 and TRBJ2-1; weak D call: TRBD1 (5 bases). V lost 1 base and J lost 12, with 22 bases in between. The CDR3 consists of 16 residues. Germline-derived CDR1 and CDR2 are SEHNR and FQNEAQ (reference sequence). The CDR3 here is CASSLVPGRVVSGQFF. The CDR3 region has the DNA TGTGCCAGCAGCTTAGTTCCGGGCAGGGTAGTTTCAGGGCAGTTCTTC.

The V gene is TRBV19, the J gene TRBJ2-6; tentatively, D is TRBD2 (6 bases). Per germline, CDR1 LNHDA and CDR2 SQIVND (reference sequence). V shed 3 bases and J shed 3 bases, with 9 bases lying between them. The CDR3 length is 15 residues. The CDR3: CASSMGGGGANVLTF. Written as DNA, the CDR3 is TGTGCCAGTAGTATGGGGGGAGGTGGGGCCAACGTCCTGACTTTC.

V and J are TRBV7-2 and TRBJ2-7; 12 positions agree with TRBD1. The CDR3 extends over 15 amino acids. Germline values: CDR1 SGHTA, CDR2 FQGNSA. V was clipped by 5 bases and J by 3 bases; unmatched bases: 5. Here the CDR3 reads CASSGGTGGFYEQYF. The CDR3 DNA follows: TGTGCCAGCAGCGGAGGGACAGGGGGCTTCTACGAGCAGTACTTC. Together with reference TRBV7-2 and TRBJ2-7, the CDR3 gives the full variable domain: GAGVSQSPSNKVTEKGKDVELRCDPISGHTALYWYRQSLGQGLEFLIYFQGNSAPDKSGLPSDRFSAERTGGSVSTLTIQRTQQEDSAVYLCASSGGTGGFYEQYFGPGTRLTVT.

This clone was observed a few times. This chain links TRBV10-2 with TRBJ2-1, with TRBD2 identical over 7 bases. Germline CDR1 and CDR2: WSHSY and SAAADI. This CDR3 spans 14 amino acids. The J segment lost 10 bases and the V segment lost 4 bases, leaving 10 bases of the junction unmatched. CDR3 sequence (DNA): TGCGCCAGCAGTGCCTCGGGGACTACCTTAGAGCAGTTCTTC. Protein: CASSASGTTLEQFF.

The CDR3 sequence is CASTGTSGRTDTQYF. Written as DNA, the CDR3 is TGTGCCAGCACCGGGACTAGCGGGAGAACAGATACGCAGTATTTT. This rearrangement joins TRBV2 to TRBJ2-3; TRBD2 matches 14 bases. Trimming removed 7 bases from V and 3 bases from J; junction bases left unmatched: 3. Germline values: CDR1 SNHLY, CDR2 FYNNEI. This CDR3 is 15 amino acids long.

This chain joins TRBV6-6 and TRBJ1-2; 7 nucleotides line up with TRBD1. Unmatched junction bases numbered 7, after V lost 7 bases and J lost 2 bases. The CDR3 runs 14 residues. Germline CDR1 is MNHNY and CDR2 is SVGAGI (reference sequence). Here the CDR3 reads CASNHRGGNYGYTF. As DNA, the CDR3 is TGTGCCAGCAATCATCGAGGGGGCAACTATGGCTACACCTTC.

The chain joins TRBV29-1 to TRBJ2-5; 9 positions match TRBD2. The germline CDR1 and CDR2 sequences are SQVTM and ANQGSEA. V was clipped by 4 bases and J by 4 bases; unmatched bases: 4. The CDR3 has 13 amino acids. The CDR3 is CSVVLAGVETQYF. CDR3 coding DNA: TGCAGCGTTGTTTTAGCGGGGGTAGAGACCCAGTACTTC. Based on the CDR3 plus reference TRBV29-1 and TRBJ2-5, the full variable domain is SAVISQKPSRDICQRGTSLTIQCQVDSQVTMMFWYRQQPGQSLTLIATANQGSEATYESGFVIDKFPISRPNLTFSTLTVSNMSPEDSSIYLCSVVLAGVETQYFGPGTRLLVL.

The V and J genes are TRBV15 and TRBJ1-1; tentatively, D is TRBD1 (6 bases). This CDR3 contains 13 residues. CDR1 is LNHNV and CDR2 is YYDKDF in the germline V gene (reference sequence). V was shortened by 8 bases and J by 4 bases, with 14 bases between the two germline ends. The DNA of the CDR3 is TGTGCCACCGTAATGGACAGTTTCACTGAAGCTTTCTTT. Translation: CATVMDSFTEAFF.

The chain couples TRBV11-3 to TRBJ1-4, with 8 nucleotides matching TRBD1. This CDR3 is 15 amino acids long. V lost 8 bases and J lost 2; bases outside the gene matches: 7. Germline values: CDR1 SGHNT, CDR2 YENEEA. The DNA for the CDR3 is TGTGCCAGCCAACCCGACAGGGGTACTAATGAAAAACTGTTTTTT. It encodes CASQPDRGTNEKLFF.

The chain uses TRBV30 and TRBJ2-7, with D possibly TRBD1 on 6 matching bases. V lost 3 bases, J lost 3 bases, and 12 bases lay in between. Germline lookup yields CDR1 GTSNPN and CDR2 SVGIG (reference sequence). The CDR3 is 13 amino acids. The CDR3 nucleotides read TGTGCCTGGAGCGTACAGGGCCTCTACGAGCAGTACTTC. Its protein is CAWSVQGLYEQYF.

This rearrangement joins TRBV19 to TRBJ2-1; 8 nucleotides match TRBD2. V gave up 5 bases and J gave up 5 bases; unmatched junction bases: 5. CDR3 length equals 14 residues. Germline lookup yields CDR1 LNHDA and CDR2 SQIVND (reference sequence). Written as DNA, the CDR3 is TGTGCCAGTAGTCAAACGGGGGGGAACAATGAGCAGTTCTTC. Residues: CASSQTGGNNEQFF.

The rearrangement uses TRBV30 and TRBJ1-2; TRBD1 aligns across 7 bases. Losses at the gene ends were 4 bases for V and 5 bases for J; bases not matched to a gene: 1. Germline CDR1 is GTSNPN and CDR2 is SVGIG (reference sequence). The CDR3 has 11 residues. The CDR3 spells CAWTGGYGYTF. The CDR3 nucleotides are TGTGCCTGGACAGGGGGGTATGGCTACACCTTC.

This rearrangement joins TRBV7-8 to TRBJ1-5; weak D call: TRBD1 (5 bases). V was shortened by 1 base and J by 6 bases, with 7 bases between the two germline ends. Germline V gene sequence: CDR1 SGHVS, CDR2 FQNEAQ. CDR3 length: 13 amino acids. CDR3 loop: CASSLGGGQPQHF. As DNA, the CDR3 is TGTGCCAGCAGCTTAGGGGGCGGTCAGCCCCAGCATTTT.

The CDR3 protein is CASSMGGRANYGYTF. The CDR3 bases are TGTGCCAGCAGCATGGGGGGTAGAGCTAACTATGGCTACACCTTC. V is TRBV11-2 and J is TRBJ1-2; D perhaps matches TRBD1 (5 bases). Germline-derived CDR1 and CDR2 are SGHAT and FQNNGV. The V and J ends lost 5 bases and 0 bases respectively, with 13 bases between them. This CDR3 has 15 amino acids.

For the CDR3, the DNA is TGTGCCAGCAGTTATGCTAGGGAGACAGGGACCTATGGTGAGCAGTTCTTC. It yields the protein CASSYARETGTYGEQFF. This chain links TRBV28 with TRBJ2-1, with 7 bases aligning to TRBD1. From germline, CDR1 is MDHEN and CDR2 SYDVKM. The CDR3 runs 17 residues. V shed 4 bases and J 9 bases; nucleotides not matched to a gene: 18.

The V call is TRBV5-1, the J call TRBJ2-2; D might be TRBD1 (6 bases). The CDR3 sequence is 15 residues long. V lost 0 bases and J 5 bases, leaving 11 bases between the germline ends. Germline loops: CDR1 SGHRS, CDR2 YFSETQ. The CDR3 loop reads CASSLGDTQTGELFF. CDR3 nucleotides: TGCGCCAGCAGCTTGGGGGACACACAGACCGGGGAGCTGTTTTTT.

The J gene is TRBJ2-2, the V gene TRBV10-1; weak D call: TRBD1 (6 bases). V was trimmed by 3 bases and J by 0 bases, leaving 11 bases between them. CDR3 length: 16 residues. CDR1 and CDR2 (germline): WNHNN, SYGVQD (reference sequence). CDR3 DNA: TGCGCCAGCAGTGAACAGGGTGGTCCGAACACCGGGGAGCTGTTTTTT. This sequence encodes CASSEQGGPNTGELFF.

The chain carries TRBV4-3 and TRBJ2-5, with TRBD2 matching 10 bases. This CDR3 is built from 16 residues. Germline values: CDR1 LGHNA, CDR2 YSLEER. V lost 1 base and J lost 3; bases outside the gene matches: 5. CDR3 protein: CASSQVLAGAKETQYF. CDR3 nucleotide sequence: TGCGCCAGCAGCCAAGTGCTAGCGGGGGCTAAAGAGACCCAGTACTTC.

CDR3 residues: CASSSRQGSNSPLHF. CDR3 bases: TGTGCCAGCAGCTCAAGACAGGGATCTAATTCACCCCTCCACTTT. V is TRBV13 and J is TRBJ1-6; the match to TRBD1 covers 7 bases. Germline V gives CDR1 PRHDT, CDR2 FYEKMQ (reference sequence). The CDR3 consists of 15 residues. The trim removed 4 bases at V and 6 bases at J, leaving 6 bases unmatched.